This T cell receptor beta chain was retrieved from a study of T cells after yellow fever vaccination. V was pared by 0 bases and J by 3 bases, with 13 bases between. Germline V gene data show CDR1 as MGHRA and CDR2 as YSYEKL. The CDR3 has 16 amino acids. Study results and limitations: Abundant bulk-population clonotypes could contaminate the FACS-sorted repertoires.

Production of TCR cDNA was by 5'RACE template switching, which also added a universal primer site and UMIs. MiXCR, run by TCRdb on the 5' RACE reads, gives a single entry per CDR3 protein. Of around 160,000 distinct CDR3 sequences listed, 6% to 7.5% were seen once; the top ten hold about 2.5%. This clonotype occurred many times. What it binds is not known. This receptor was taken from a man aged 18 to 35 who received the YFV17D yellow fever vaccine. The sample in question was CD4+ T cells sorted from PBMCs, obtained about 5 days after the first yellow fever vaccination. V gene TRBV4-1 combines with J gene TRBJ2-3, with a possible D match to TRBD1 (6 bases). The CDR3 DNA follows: TGCGCCAGCAGCCAAGATCTAACAGGGTGGACAGATACGCAGTATTTT. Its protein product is CASSQDLTGWTDTQYF.